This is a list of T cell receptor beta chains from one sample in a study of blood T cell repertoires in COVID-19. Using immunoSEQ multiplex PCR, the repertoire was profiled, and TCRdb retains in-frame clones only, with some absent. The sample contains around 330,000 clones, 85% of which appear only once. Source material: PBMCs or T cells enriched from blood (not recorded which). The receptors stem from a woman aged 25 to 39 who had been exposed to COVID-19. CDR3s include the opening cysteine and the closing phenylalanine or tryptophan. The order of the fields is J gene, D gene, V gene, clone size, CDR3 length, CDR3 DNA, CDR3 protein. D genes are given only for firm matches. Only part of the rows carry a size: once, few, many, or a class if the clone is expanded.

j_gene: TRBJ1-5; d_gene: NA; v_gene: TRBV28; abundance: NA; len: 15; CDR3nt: TGTGCCAGCCACGCGGCCAGGGGAACCCGCCAGCCCCAGCATTTT; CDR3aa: CASHAARGTRQPQHF
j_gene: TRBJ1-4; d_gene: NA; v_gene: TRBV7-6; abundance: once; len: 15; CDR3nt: TGTGCCAGCAGCTTAGCCACGGGGGTTAATGAAAAACTGTTTTTT; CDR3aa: CASSLATGVNEKLFF
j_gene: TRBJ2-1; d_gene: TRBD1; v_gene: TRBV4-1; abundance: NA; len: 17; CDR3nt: TGCGCCAGCAGCCACGACGGTAGTATACCGCAGGGGGATGAGCAGTTCTTC; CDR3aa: CASSHDGSIPQGDEQFF
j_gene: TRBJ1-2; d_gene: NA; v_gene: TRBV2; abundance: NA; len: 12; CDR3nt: TGTGCCAGCAGGGCCTTCAATTATGGCTACACCTTC; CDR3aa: CASRAFNYGYTF
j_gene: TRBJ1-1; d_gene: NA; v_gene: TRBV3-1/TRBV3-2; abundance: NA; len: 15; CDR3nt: TGTGCCAGCAGCCAAGATCAGCGGGGTCGGGCTGAAGCTTTCTTT; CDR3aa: CASSQDQRGRAEAFF
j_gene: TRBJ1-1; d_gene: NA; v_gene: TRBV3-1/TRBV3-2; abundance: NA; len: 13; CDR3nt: TGTGCCAGCAGCCGGCGGGGGAACACTGAAGCTTTCTTT; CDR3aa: CASSRRGNTEAFF
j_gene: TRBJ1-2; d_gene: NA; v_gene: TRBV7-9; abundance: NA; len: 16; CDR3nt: TGTGCCAGCAGCTTAGTTCGCCAGGGAGGAATCTATGGCTACACCTTC; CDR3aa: CASSLVRQGGIYGYTF
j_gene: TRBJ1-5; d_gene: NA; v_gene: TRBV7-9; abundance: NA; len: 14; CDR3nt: TGTGCCAGCAGCTCGAGTGGTGATAATCAGCCCCAGCATTTT; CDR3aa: CASSSSGDNQPQHF
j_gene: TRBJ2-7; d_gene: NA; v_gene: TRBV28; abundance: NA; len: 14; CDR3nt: TGTGCCAGCAGCCCTACCGGGAATCTGGGGGAGCAGTACTTC; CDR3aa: CASSPTGNLGEQYF
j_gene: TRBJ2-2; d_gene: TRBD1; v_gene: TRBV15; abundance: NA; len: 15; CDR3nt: TGTGCCACTCAAGGGGACAGGGGGATGAACGGGGAGCTGTTTTTT; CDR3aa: CATQGDRGMNGELFF
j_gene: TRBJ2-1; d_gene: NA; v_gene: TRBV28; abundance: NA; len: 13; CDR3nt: TGTGCCAGCAGTTCCCAAACTAGTATTGAGCAGTTCTTC; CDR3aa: CASSSQTSIEQFF
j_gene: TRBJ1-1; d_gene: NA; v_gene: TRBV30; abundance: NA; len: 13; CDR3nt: TGTGCCTGGAGTGTACTGGGGGGTTCTGAAGCTTTCTTT; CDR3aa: CAWSVLGGSEAFF
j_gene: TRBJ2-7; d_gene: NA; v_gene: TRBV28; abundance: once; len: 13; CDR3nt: TGTGCCAGCAGCCGCCTTAGCAGTTACGAGCAGTACTTC; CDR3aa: CASSRLSSYEQYF
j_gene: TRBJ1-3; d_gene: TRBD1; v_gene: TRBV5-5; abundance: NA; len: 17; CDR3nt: TGTGCCAGCAGCTCCCGGGACAGGGGAGTCGCTGGAAACACCATATATTTT; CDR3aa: CASSSRDRGVAGNTIYF
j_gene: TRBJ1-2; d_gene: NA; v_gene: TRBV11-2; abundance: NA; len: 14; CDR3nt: TGTGCCAGCAGCTTAGGCCAGGCCAACTATGGCTACACCTTC; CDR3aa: CASSLGQANYGYTF
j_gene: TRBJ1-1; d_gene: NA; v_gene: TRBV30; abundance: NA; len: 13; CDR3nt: TGTGCCTGGAATTATAACAGGTACACTGAAGCTTTCTTT; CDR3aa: CAWNYNRYTEAFF
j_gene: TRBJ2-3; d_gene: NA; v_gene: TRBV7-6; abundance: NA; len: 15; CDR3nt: TGTGCCAGCAGCTTATTTCTTGATCCAGGAGATACGCAGTATTTT; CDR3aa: CASSLFLDPGDTQYF
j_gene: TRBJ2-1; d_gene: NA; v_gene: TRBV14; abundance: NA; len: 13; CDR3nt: TGTGCCAGCAGCCAAGGGGTCCGGGATGAGCAGTTCTTC; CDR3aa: CASSQGVRDEQFF
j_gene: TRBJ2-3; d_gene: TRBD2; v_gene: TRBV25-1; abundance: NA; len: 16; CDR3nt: TGTGCCAGCAGTCACGGGACTAGCGGGGCCCTAGGAACGCAGTATTTT; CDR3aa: CASSHGTSGALGTQYF
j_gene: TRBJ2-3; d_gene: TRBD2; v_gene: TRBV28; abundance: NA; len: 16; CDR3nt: TGTGCCAGCAGTTTACTAGCGGGCCGATTCACAGATACGCAGTATTTT; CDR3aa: CASSLLAGRFTDTQYF
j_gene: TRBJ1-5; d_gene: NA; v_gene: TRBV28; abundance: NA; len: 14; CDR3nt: TGTGCCAGCAGTTTACGACAGCGCAATCAGCCCCAGCATTTT; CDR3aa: CASSLRQRNQPQHF
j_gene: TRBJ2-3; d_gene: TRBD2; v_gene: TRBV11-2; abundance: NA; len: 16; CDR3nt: TGTGCCAGCAGCTTAGTCGGCGGGAGGGCCATAGATACGCAGTATTTT; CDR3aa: CASSLVGGRAIDTQYF
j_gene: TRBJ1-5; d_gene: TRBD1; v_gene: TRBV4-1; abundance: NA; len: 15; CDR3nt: TGCGCCAGCAGCCTAGACAGGGGGTATGATCAGCCCCAGCATTTT; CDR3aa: CASSLDRGYDQPQHF
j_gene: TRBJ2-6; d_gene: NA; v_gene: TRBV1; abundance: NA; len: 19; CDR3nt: TGCACCAGCAGCCGATCGTCCCGGGACAGGGGCCTCTGGGCCAACGTCCTGACTTTC; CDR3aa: CTSSRSSRDRGLWANVLTF
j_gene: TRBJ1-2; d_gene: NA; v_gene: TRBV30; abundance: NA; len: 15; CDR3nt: TGTGCCTGGAGTGCCCCCGGCAGGGAACACTATGGCTACACCTTC; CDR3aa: CAWSAPGREHYGYTF
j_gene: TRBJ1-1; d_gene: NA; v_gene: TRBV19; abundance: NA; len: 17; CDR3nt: TGTGCCAGTAGTATAGCGAAAGCACGGGGGATGAACACTGAAGCTTTCTTT; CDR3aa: CASSIAKARGMNTEAFF
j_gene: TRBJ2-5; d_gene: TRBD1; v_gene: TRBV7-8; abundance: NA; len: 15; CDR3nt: TGTGCCAGCAGCTTAGGGCAGGGGGCGAAAGAGACCCAGTACTTC; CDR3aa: CASSLGQGAKETQYF
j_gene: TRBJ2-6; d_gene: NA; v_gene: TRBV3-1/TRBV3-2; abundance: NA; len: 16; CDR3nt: TGTGCCAGCAGCCAAGTACAAACCTCTGGGGCCAACGTCCTGACTTTC; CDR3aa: CASSQVQTSGANVLTF
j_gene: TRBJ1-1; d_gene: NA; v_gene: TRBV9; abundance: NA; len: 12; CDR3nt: TGTGCCAGCGAAAGGGGGTTTCCTGAAGCTTTCTTT; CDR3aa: CASERGFPEAFF
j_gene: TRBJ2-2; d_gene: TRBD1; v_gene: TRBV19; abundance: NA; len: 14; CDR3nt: TGTGCCAGCAATCGACAGGGGGGCACCGGGGAGCTGTTTTTT; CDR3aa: CASNRQGGTGELFF
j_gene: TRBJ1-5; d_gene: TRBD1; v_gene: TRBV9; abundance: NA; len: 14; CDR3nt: TGTGCCAGCAGCCTTGGGACAGGGGATCAGCCCCAGCATTTT; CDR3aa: CASSLGTGDQPQHF
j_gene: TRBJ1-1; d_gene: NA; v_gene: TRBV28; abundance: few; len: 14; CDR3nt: TGTGCCAGCAGTCGACAGGTTTCGAACACTGAAGCTTTCTTT; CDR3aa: CASSRQVSNTEAFF